The source of this T cell receptor (beta chain) is a study of ipilimumab plus nivolumab after autologous stem cell transplantation. Study overall: The myeloma group: high-risk transplant-naive, or relapse within 3 years after first autologous transplant.

The CDR3 extends over 15 amino acids. V was shortened by 2 bases and J by 4 bases, with 12 bases between the two germline ends. Germline V CDR1 and CDR2: KGHSH, LQKENI. Produced via immunoSEQ multiplex PCR; TCRdb's table is partial and in-frame only. Here the sample spans 6,000 to 6,500 clones, 85% to 90% being singletons. As regards this clone: Antigen: not known.

Starting 14 to 28 days after autologous transplant, ipilimumab 1 mg/kg was given. Study-level results: The authors say TCR, Treg and microbiome findings warrant further study.

The chain couples TRBV18 to TRBJ1-5, with a weak D call TRBD1 (6 bases). This TCR was recovered from a female donor with multiple myeloma. The sample here was PBMCs, taken in a trial of ipilimumab plus nivolumab as post-transplant consolidation. The CDR3 sequence is CASSPSGEVNQPQHF. CDR3 DNA sequence: TGTGCCAGCTCACCATCAGGGGAGGTGAATCAGCCCCAGCATTTT. Full variable domain (rest looked up from reference TRBV18 and TRBJ1-5): NAGVMQNPRHLVRRRGQEARLRCSPMKGHSHVYWYRQLPEEGLKFMVYLQKENIIDESGMPKERFSAEFPKEGPSILRIQQVVRGDSAAYFCASSPSGEVNQPQHFGDGTRLSIL.